This T cell receptor (beta chain) was identified in a study of beta chain features in type 1 diabetes. Investigators reverse transcribed all isolated RNA, so they sequenced expressed TCRB transcripts. Some clones are missing from TCRdb's copy, which holds only in-frame ones; the method was immunoSEQ multiplex PCR. The table shows almost 350,000 clones, with around 7.6% occurring only once. Study conclusions and caveats: Across patients, naive, central memory and Treg TCRB repertoires exhibited apparently greater similarity than was observed across healthy donors.

Trimming cost V 1 base and J 6 bases; bases outside gene matches: 13. Germline CDR1 PRHDT, CDR2 FYEKMQ (reference sequence). The CDR3 is made up of 17 amino acids. This clone was seen a handful of times. Its antigen is still unknown. The specimen was central memory CD4+ T cells from blood. The receptor was derived from a woman in her late teens or twenties in good health. The rearrangement joins TRBV13 to TRBJ2-7, with 9 bases that match TRBD1. The CDR3 protein is CASSLESSGTGWREQYF. CDR3 bases: TGTGCCAGCAGCTTAGAATCCTCCGGGACAGGGTGGCGCGAGCAGTACTTC.